This TCR beta chain stems from a study of T cells after yellow fever vaccination. On the study more broadly: In the case of low-cell-number fractions, SMART-Seq v4 Ultra Low Input was used for preparation.

The CDR3 totals 15 residues. The germline V gene has CDR1 SGHDT and CDR2 YYEEEE. V lost 4 bases, J lost 8 bases, and 19 bases lay in between. In TCRdb, the 5' RACE reads were re-called with MiXCR into one record per CDR3 protein. The profile covers fewer than 350,000 distinct CDR3 sequences, with approximately 3.8% appearing a single time and less than 25% taken by the ten largest. Study-wide findings and caveats: The bulk population could contribute abundant contaminating clonotypes to FACS-sorted repertoires.

Regarding this clonotype: Its specificity is unknown.

This clonotype was obtained from a man between 18 and 29 years old who received the YFV17D yellow fever vaccine. V and J are TRBV5-6 and TRBJ2-1; tentative D call: TRBD2 (6 bases). The sequencing used PBMCs, collected on the day of the yellow fever booster vaccination. This CDR3 reads CASSAGLFLSHEQFF. The CDR3, as DNA: TGTGCCAGCAGCGCGGGACTCTTCCTTAGTCATGAGCAGTTCTTC.